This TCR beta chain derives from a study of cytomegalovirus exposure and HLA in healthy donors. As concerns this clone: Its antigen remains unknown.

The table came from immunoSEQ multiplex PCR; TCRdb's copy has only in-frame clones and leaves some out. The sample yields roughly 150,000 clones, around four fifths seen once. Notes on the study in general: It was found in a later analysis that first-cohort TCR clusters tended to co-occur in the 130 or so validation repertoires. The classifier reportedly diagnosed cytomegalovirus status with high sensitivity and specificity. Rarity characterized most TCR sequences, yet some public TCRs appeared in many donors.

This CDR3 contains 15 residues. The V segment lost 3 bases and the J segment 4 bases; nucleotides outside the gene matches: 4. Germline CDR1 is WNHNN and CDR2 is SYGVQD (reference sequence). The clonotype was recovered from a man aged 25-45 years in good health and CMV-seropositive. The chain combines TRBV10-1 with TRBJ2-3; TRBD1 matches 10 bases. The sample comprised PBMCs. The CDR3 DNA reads TGCGCCAGCAGTGACAGGACAGGGGGGGCAGATACGCAGTATTTT. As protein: CASSDRTGGADTQYF.